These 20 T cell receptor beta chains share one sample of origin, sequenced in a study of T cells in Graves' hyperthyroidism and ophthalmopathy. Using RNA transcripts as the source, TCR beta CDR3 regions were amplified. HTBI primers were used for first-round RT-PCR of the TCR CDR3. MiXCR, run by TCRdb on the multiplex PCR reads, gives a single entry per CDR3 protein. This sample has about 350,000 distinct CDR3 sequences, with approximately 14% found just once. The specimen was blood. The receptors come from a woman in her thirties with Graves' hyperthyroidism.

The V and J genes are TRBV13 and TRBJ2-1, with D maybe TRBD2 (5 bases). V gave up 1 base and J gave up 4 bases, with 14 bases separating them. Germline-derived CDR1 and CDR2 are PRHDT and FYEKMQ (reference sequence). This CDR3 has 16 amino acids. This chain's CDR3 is CASSLVPGTNYNEQFF. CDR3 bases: TGTGCCAGCAGCTTAGTCCCGGGAACTAATTACAATGAGCAGTTCTTC. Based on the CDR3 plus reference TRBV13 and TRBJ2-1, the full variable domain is AAGVIQSPRHLIKEKRETATLKCYPIPRHDTVYWYQQGPGQDPQFLISFYEKMQSDKGSIPDRFSAQQFSDYHSELNMSSLELGDSALYFCASSLVPGTNYNEQFFGPGTRLTVL.

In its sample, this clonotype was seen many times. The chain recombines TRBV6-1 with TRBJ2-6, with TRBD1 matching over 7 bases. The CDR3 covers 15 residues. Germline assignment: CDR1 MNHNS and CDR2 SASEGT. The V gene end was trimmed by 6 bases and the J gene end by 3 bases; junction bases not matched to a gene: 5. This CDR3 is CASSSRGYGANVLTF. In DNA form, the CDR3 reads TGTGCCAGCAGCTCCAGGGGGTATGGGGCCAACGTCCTGACTTTC.

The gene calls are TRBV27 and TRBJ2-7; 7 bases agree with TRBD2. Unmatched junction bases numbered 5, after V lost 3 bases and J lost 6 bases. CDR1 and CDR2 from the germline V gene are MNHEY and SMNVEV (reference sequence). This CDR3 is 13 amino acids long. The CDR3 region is CASSFPGGFEQYF. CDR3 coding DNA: TGTGCCAGCAGTTTCCCCGGGGGGTTCGAGCAGTACTTC.

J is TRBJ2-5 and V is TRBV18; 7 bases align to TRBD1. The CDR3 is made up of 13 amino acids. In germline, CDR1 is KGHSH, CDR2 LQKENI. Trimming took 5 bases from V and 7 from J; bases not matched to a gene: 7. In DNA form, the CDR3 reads TGTGCCAGCTCAAATACAGGGGACGGGACCCAGTACTTC. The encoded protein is CASSNTGDGTQYF.

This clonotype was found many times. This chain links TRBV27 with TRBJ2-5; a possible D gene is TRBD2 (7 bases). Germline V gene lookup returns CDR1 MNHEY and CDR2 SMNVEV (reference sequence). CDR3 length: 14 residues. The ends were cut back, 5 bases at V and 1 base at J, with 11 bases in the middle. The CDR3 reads CASSRGAIQETQYF. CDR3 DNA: TGTGCCAGCAGTCGGGGGGCAATCCAAGAGACCCAGTACTTC.

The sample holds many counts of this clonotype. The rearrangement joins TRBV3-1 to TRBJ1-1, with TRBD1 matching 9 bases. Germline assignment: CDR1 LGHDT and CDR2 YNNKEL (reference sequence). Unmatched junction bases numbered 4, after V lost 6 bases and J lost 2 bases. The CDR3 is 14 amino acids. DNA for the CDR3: TGTGCCAGCAGTGACAGGGGGGTTAACACTGAAGCTTTCTTT. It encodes CASSDRGVNTEAFF.

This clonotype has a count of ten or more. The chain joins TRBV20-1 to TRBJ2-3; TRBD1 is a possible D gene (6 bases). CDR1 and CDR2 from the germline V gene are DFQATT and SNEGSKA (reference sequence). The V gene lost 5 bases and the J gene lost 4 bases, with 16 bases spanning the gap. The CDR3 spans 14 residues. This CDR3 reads CSAAQGFDPDTQYF. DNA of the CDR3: TGCAGTGCTGCACAGGGTTTTGACCCAGATACGCAGTATTTT.

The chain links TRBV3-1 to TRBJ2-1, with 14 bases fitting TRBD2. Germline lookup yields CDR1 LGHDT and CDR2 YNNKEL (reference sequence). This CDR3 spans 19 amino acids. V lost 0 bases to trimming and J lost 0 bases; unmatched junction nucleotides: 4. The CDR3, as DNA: TGTGCCAGCAGCCAAGATGGGACTAGCGGGAGCGGCTCCTACAATGAGCAGTTCTTC. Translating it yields CASSQDGTSGSGSYNEQFF.

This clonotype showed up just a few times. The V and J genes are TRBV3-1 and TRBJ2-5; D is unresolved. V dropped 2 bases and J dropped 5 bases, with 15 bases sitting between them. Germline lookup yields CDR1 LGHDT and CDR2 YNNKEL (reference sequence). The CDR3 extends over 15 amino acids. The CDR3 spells CASSQFGRTRETQYF. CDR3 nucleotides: TGTGCCAGCAGCCAATTCGGGCGGACCAGGGAGACCCAGTACTTC.

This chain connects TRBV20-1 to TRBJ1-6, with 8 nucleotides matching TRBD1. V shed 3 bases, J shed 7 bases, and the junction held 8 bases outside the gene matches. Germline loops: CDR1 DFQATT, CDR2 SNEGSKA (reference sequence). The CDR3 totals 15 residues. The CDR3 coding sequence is TGCAGTGCTAGTACCCGGACAGGGATAAATTCACCCCTCCACTTT. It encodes CSASTRTGINSPLHF.

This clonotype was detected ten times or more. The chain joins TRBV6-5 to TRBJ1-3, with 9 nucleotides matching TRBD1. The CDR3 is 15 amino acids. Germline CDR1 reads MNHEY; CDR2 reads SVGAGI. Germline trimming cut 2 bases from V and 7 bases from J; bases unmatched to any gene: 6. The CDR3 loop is CASSYTGQGSNTIYF. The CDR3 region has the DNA TGTGCCAGCAGTTACACCGGACAGGGGTCTAACACCATATATTTT.

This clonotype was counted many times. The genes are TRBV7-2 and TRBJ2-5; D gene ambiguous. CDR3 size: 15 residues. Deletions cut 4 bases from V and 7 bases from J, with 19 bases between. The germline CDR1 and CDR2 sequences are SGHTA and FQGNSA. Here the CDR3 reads CASSSRPPEPGTQYF. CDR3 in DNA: TGTGCCAGCAGCTCCCGCCCGCCCGAGCCGGGGACCCAGTACTTC.

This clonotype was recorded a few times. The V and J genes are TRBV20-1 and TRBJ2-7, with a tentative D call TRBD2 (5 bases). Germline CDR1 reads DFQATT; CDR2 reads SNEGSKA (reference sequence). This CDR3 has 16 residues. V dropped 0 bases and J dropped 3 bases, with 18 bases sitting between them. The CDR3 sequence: CSARDPAGGLGYEQYF. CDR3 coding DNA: TGCAGTGCTAGAGATCCCGCGGGTGGATTGGGCTACGAGCAGTACTTC.

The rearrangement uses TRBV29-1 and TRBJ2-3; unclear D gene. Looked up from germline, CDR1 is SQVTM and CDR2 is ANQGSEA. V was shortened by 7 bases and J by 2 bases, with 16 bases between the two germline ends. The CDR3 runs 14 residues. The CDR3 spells CSGINPQTTDTQYF. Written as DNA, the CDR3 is TGCAGCGGGATTAACCCCCAAACCACAGATACGCAGTATTTT.

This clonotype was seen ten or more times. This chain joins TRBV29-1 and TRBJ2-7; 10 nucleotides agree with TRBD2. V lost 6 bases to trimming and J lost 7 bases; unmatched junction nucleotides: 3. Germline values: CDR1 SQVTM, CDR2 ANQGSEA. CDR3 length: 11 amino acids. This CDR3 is CSVTSGSEQYF. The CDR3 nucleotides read TGCAGCGTGACTAGCGGGTCTGAGCAGTACTTC.

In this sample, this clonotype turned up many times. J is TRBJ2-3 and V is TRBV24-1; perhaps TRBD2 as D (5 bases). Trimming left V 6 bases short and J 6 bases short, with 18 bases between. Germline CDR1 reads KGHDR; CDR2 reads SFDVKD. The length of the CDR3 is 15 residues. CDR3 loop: CATSSGKTPLDTQYF. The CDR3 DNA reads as TGTGCCACCAGTAGCGGAAAAACTCCCCTCGATACGCAGTATTTT.

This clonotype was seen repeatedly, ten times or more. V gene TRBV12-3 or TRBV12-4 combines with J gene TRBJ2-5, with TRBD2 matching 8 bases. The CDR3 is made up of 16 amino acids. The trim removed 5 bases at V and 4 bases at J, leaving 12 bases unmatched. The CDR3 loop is CASSRMGLEISETQYF. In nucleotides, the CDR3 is TGTGCCAGCAGTCGGATGGGACTAGAAATATCAGAGACCCAGTACTTC.

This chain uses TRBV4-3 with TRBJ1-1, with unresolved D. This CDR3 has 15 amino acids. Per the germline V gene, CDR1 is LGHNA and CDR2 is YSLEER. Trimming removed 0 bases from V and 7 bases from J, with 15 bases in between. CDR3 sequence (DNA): TGCGCCAGCAGCCAAGATAATGCGGTCACCGGTGAAGCTTTCTTT. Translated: CASSQDNAVTGEAFF.

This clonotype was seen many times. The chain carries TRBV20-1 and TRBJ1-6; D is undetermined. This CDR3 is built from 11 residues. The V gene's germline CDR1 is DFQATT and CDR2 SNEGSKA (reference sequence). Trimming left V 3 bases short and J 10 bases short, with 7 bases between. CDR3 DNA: TGCAGTGCTAGGGAAGGATCACCCCTCCACTTT. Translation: CSAREGSPLHF.

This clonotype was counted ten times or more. CDR3 sequence reads: CASSLKLAGGQPSTDTQYF. In DNA form, the CDR3 reads TGTGCCAGCAGCTTAAAACTAGCGGGAGGACAGCCCTCCACAGATACGCAGTATTTT. V gene TRBV7-8 combines with J gene TRBJ2-3; TRBD2 matches at 12 bases. V shed 2 bases and J 2 bases; nucleotides not matched to a gene: 11. CDR3 length: 19 amino acids. Looked up from germline, CDR1 is SGHVS and CDR2 is FQNEAQ.